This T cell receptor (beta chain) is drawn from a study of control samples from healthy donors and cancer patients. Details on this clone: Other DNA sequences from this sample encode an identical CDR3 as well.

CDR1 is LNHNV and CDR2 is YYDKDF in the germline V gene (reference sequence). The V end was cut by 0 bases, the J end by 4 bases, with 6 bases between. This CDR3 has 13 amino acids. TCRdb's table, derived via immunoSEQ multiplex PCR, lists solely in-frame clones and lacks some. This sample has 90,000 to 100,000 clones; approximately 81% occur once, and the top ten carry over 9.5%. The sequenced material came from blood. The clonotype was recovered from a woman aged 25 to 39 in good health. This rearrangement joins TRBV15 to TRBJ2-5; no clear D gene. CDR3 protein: CATSRDPGETQYF. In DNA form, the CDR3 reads TGTGCCACCAGCAGAGACCCGGGAGAGACCCAGTACTTC.